This TCR beta chain emerged from a study of blood T cell repertoires in COVID-19. This clone was observed a handful of times. With 6 bases removed from V and 3 bases from J, the gap between germline ends came to 18 bases. The CDR3 runs to 15 residues. Per the germline V gene, CDR1 is MDHEN and CDR2 is SYDVKM. Clones were read by immunoSEQ multiplex PCR, and TCRdb kept only the in-frame ones, dropping some. There are approximately 200,000 clones in the sample; 85% occur only once, and about 19% lies in the top ten. Cohorts were assigned according to the clinical history that participants reported. Symptom resolution, clearance, or two negative PCRs marked the recovered donors of Cohort 3.

The V and J genes are TRBV28 and TRBJ2-7, with D perhaps TRBD2 (5 bases). This clonotype was obtained from a man aged 35 to 55 who had recovered from COVID-19. Sequencing was done on a sample of PBMCs or T cells enriched from blood (not recorded which). As DNA, the CDR3 is TGTGCCAGCAGCCCTGGCAGCGGAATCGTCTACGAGCAGTACTTC. It codes for CASSPGSGIVYEQYF.